What follows are 12 T cell receptor beta chains derived from one specimen sequenced in a study of PD-L1 blockade in urothelial cancer. Stated time point: pretreatment peripheral blood. The data were produced by immunoSEQ multiplex PCR, yet TCRdb's version contains in-frame clones alone and is incomplete. The sample lists approximately 94,000 clones; around 86% were seen once. The sequenced sample was PBMCs, obtained around atezolizumab (anti-PD-L1) treatment. The receptor set was obtained from a man in his sixties with urothelial cancer.

CDR3 loop: CASRHRVREKLFF. CDR3 DNA sequence: TGTGCCAGCAGGCACAGGGTTAGGGAAAAACTGTTTTTT. The chain is built from TRBV28 and TRBJ1-4; TRBD1 is a possible D gene (6 bases). Looked up from germline, CDR1 is MDHEN and CDR2 is SYDVKM. This CDR3 spans 13 amino acids. V was pared by 6 bases and J by 8 bases, with 13 bases between.

This chain uses TRBV28 with TRBJ2-2, with a weak D call TRBD2 (6 bases). Trimming stripped 1 base from V and 6 bases from J, with 15 bases between. The CDR3 is 16 residues long. CDR1 and CDR2 (germline): MDHEN, SYDVKM. This chain's CDR3 is CASSLFGTQRAGELFF. The DNA of the CDR3 is TGTGCCAGCAGTTTATTCGGGACTCAAAGGGCCGGGGAGCTGTTTTTT.

J is TRBJ1-6 and V is TRBV4-1; D is possibly TRBD1 (6 bases). The V end was cut by 4 bases, the J end by 8 bases, with 18 bases between. Germline loops: CDR1 MGHRA, CDR2 YSYEKL. The CDR3 runs to 16 residues. CDR3 bases: TGCGCCAGCAGCCTCGCCGCCGGGACACCTTATTCACCCCTCCACTTT. It yields the protein CASSLAAGTPYSPLHF.

The rearrangement uses TRBV15 and TRBJ2-1; 9 bases agree with TRBD2. CDR1 is LNHNV and CDR2 is YYDKDF in the germline V gene (reference sequence). After removal of 8 bases from V and 5 bases from J, the junction contained 7 bases not matched to a gene. The length of the CDR3 is 14 residues. The CDR3 DNA sequence: TGTGCCACCGAGGCTAGCGGGATCGACAATGAGCAGTTCTTC. This encodes CATEASGIDNEQFF.

This chain connects TRBV5-1 to TRBJ2-3; possible D gene TRBD2, 6 bases. Germline V gene data show CDR1 as SGHRS and CDR2 as YFSETQ. The CDR3 runs to 15 residues. Trimming took off 0 bases at V and 3 bases at J, with 11 bases between the two ends. CDR3: CASSLGLGMTDTQYF. CDR3 coding DNA: TGCGCCAGCAGCTTGGGACTAGGGATGACAGATACGCAGTATTTT.

This clone has a count of ten or more. The chain uses TRBV27 and TRBJ1-5, with a tentative D call TRBD1 (5 bases). The V gene's germline CDR1 is MNHEY and CDR2 SMNVEV (reference sequence). This CDR3 is 14 amino acids long. Trimming took 0 bases from V and 7 from J, leaving 10 bases between them. The CDR3 DNA is TGTGCCAGCAGTTTATCGGGAGGGGCCCAGCCCCAGCATTTT. It specifies CASSLSGGAQPQHF.

The chain is built from TRBV19 and TRBJ1-2, with D possibly being TRBD1 (5 bases). The germline V and J ends were trimmed by 5 bases and 0 bases, with 13 bases remaining between them. The CDR3 totals 15 residues. The germline V gene has CDR1 LNHDA and CDR2 SQIVND (reference sequence). CDR3 residues: CASSPRDSSNYGYTF. Here the CDR3 DNA reads TGTGCCAGTAGTCCCCGCGACAGCTCTAACTATGGCTACACCTTC.

CDR3 bases: TGTGCCAGCAGCTTGCCGCCCCAAGGCGCGGGAGAGACCCAGTACTTC. Translated: CASSLPPQGAGETQYF. The V call is TRBV5-6, the J call TRBJ2-5, with TRBD2 as a possible D gene (5 bases). V shed 1 base and J shed 4 bases, with 17 bases lying between them. This CDR3 has 16 amino acids. Germline V gene lookup returns CDR1 SGHDT and CDR2 YYEEEE.

This sequence joins TRBV7-2 and TRBJ2-5, with D possibly being TRBD1 (7 bases). The CDR3 is made up of 13 amino acids. The V end was cut by 6 bases, the J end by 11 bases, with 19 bases between. Germline V gene lookup returns CDR1 SGHTA and CDR2 FQGNSA. The CDR3 DNA reads TGTGCCAGCAGTCTATACGGGGGACAGTCTCAGTACTTC. Translated: CASSLYGGQSQYF.

V usage is TRBV4-2 and J usage is TRBJ1-5, with 8 bases identical to TRBD1. This CDR3 has 18 residues. The V gene's germline CDR1 is LGHNA and CDR2 YNFKEQ. Germline trimming cut 2 bases from V and 0 bases from J; bases unmatched to any gene: 9. Written as DNA, the CDR3 is TGTGCCAGCAGCCAACATGACAGGGGCTCCGATAGCAATCAGCCCCAGCATTTT. Translating it yields CASSQHDRGSDSNQPQHF.

J is TRBJ2-1 and V is TRBV5-1, with 8 bases fitting TRBD1. Germline CDR1 SGHRS, CDR2 YFSETQ. CDR3 length: 16 amino acids. The junction had 6 bases not matched to a gene; V was cut back by 4 bases and J by 0 bases. DNA of the CDR3: TGCGCCAGCAGCCGCTCCGGGACAGGCTCCTACAATGAGCAGTTCTTC. This codes for CASSRSGTGSYNEQFF. Complete variable domain (other parts from reference TRBV5-1 and TRBJ2-1): KAGVTQTPRYLIKTRGQQVTLSCSPISGHRSVSWYQQTPGQGLQFLFEYFSETQRNKGNFPGRFSGRQFSNSRSEMNVSTLELGDSALYLCASSRSGTGSYNEQFFGPGTRLTVL.

The chain is built from TRBV6-5 and TRBJ1-4; 12 bases are a match to TRBD1. Germline-derived CDR1 and CDR2 are MNHEY and SVGAGI. The V and J ends lost 7 bases and 8 bases, in that order; junction bases with no gene match: 8. The CDR3 is 15 amino acids. CDR3 coding DNA: TGTGCCAGCAACGAAAAGGGGACAGGGGGCGAAAAACTGTTTTTT. Translated: CASNEKGTGGEKLFF.